The rows below give T cell receptor beta chains drawn from one sample of a study of blood T cell repertoires in COVID-19. TCRdb's table, derived via immunoSEQ multiplex PCR, lists solely in-frame clones and lacks some. The data hold about 150,000 clones, with 85% to 90% observed a single time. The sample consisted of peripheral blood. All receptors come from a man aged 60 to 69 with active or convalescent COVID-19. Each CDR3 is given with its conserved first and last residue. The D gene is left open where the match is weak. Size values are once, few and many counts, or a class for expanded clones, and some rows have none.

CDR3 DNA	CDR3 protein	J gene	D gene	V gene	clone size
TGCGCCAGCAGCCCCGGGATGGGCAATCAGCCCCAGCATTTT	CASSPGMGNQPQHF	TRBJ1-5	-	TRBV5-1	-
TGTGCCAGCAGCCAAGAGGGTACAGGGGCTCAGCCCCAGCATTTT	CASSQEGTGAQPQHF	TRBJ1-5	TRBD1	TRBV3-1/TRBV3-2	-
TGTGCCAGCAGCATAAGACGGGTCTCGTACGAGCAGTACTTC	CASSIRRVSYEQYF	TRBJ2-7	-	TRBV7-2	few
TGTGCCAGCAGGCGGGACAGTGGAAACACCATATATTTT	CASRRDSGNTIYF	TRBJ1-3	TRBD1	TRBV6-5	-
TGTGCCAGCAGTATTCGACAGGGTAATAATCAGCCCCAGCATTTT	CASSIRQGNNQPQHF	TRBJ1-5	TRBD1	TRBV27	-
TGCGCCAGCAGCCAAGGGCCCAGGGCTAAAGAGACCCAGTACTTC	CASSQGPRAKETQYF	TRBJ2-5	-	TRBV4-3	few
TGTGCCAGCAGCATTGTCCGGGGGGCTAAAAGAAACACCATATATTTT	CASSIVRGAKRNTIYF	TRBJ1-3	-	TRBV11-2	-
TGTGCCAGCAGCCAAGTCGGAGCCTCTAACACCGGGGAGCTGTTTTTT	CASSQVGASNTGELFF	TRBJ2-2	-	TRBV3-1/TRBV3-2	-
TGTGCCACCAGTGATTTCTCGACAGATACGCAGTATTTT	CATSDFSTDTQYF	TRBJ2-3	-	TRBV24-1	-
TGTGCCAGCAGCCAAGTCCCTAGCGGGGGGGGCACAGATACGCAGTATTTT	CASSQVPSGGGTDTQYF	TRBJ2-3	TRBD2	TRBV4-2	-
TGTGCCAGCAGACAAAGAACTAGCGGGGCAAGCACAGATACGCAGTATTTT	CASRQRTSGASTDTQYF	TRBJ2-3	TRBD2	TRBV28	-
TGTGCCAGCAGTTTTTCTAGGGGAACCAATGAGCAGTTCTTC	CASSFSRGTNEQFF	TRBJ2-1	-	TRBV27	-
TGTGCCAGCAGCTTATGGGCGGGAACTGAAGCTTTCTTT	CASSLWAGTEAFF	TRBJ1-1	-	TRBV7-3	-
TGTGCCATCAGACGGACAGGGAGCGGAATCTACGAGCAGTACTTC	CAIRRTGSGIYEQYF	TRBJ2-7	TRBD1	TRBV10-3	-
TGTGCCAGCTCACCTAGCAACACTGAAGCTTTCTTT	CASSPSNTEAFF	TRBJ1-1	-	TRBV18	few
TGTGCCATCAGTCAGGGGGGACAGGGAAATTCACCCCTCCACTTT	CAISQGGQGNSPLHF	TRBJ1-6	TRBD1	TRBV10-3	-
TGTGCCAGCAGCGCGGACAGGGCCAATCAGCCCCAGCATTTT	CASSADRANQPQHF	TRBJ1-5	TRBD1	TRBV7-2	-
TGCGCCAGCAGCCAACGCGACAGGGAGAACACTGAAGCTTTCTTT	CASSQRDRENTEAFF	TRBJ1-1	TRBD1	TRBV4-3	-
TGCGCCAGCAGCCAAGATGGTGACAGTTATTCACCCCTCCACTTT	CASSQDGDSYSPLHF	TRBJ1-6	-	TRBV4-1	-
TGTGCCATCAGTGATAGGGAAAGGGGGTACTATGGCTACACCTTC	CAISDRERGYYGYTF	TRBJ1-2	-	TRBV10-3	-
TGTGCCACCTACCCAGTCGGGGGGCAGGGAGTTTACGGCTACACCTTC	CATYPVGGQGVYGYTF	TRBJ1-2	-	TRBV7-9	-
TGTGCCAGCAGCTCTTCCGGGACAGGGGGTAACACCGGGGAGCTGTTTTTT	CASSSSGTGGNTGELFF	TRBJ2-2	TRBD1	TRBV5-6	once